The sequence of this TCR beta chain was determined in a study of T cell changes during pregnancy in multiple sclerosis. The trim removed 0 bases at V and 2 bases at J, leaving 0 bases unmatched. CDR1 and CDR2 (germline): SGDLS, YYNGEE. The length of the CDR3 is 14 residues. The repertoire was sequenced with immunoSEQ multiplex PCR; TCRdb's copy has only in-frame clones and lacks some. The table shows about 69,000 clones, with about 91% occurring only once. The sample consisted of CD4+ T cells from peripheral blood mononuclear cells, taken in the third trimester of pregnancy. The sequence derives from a female donor in good health, enrolled as a control in a pregnancy study. The V gene is TRBV9, the J gene TRBJ1-2, with TRBD1 identical over 8 bases. The CDR3 protein is CASSVGQGNYGYTF. The CDR3 bases are TGTGCCAGCAGCGTAGGACAGGGGAACTATGGCTACACCTTC.